Listed here are 32 T cell receptor beta chains from one sample, sequenced in a study of blood T cells in healthy people across ages. Next came a second PCR, run for roughly 6 to 11 cycles, which used a sample-barcoded 5' primer along with a J-beta primer mix. TCRdb itself ran the 5' RACE reads through MiXCR, one entry per CDR3 protein. The repertoire holds 1.5 million to 2 million distinct CDR3 sequences, with 28% as singletons. The sample taken for sequencing was blood. The source of these receptors is a woman in her 30s in good health.

This clonotype came up once. One junction end does not reproduce the germline sequence, and a read error may be involved. The chain employs TRBV2 and TRBJ2-3, with D tentatively TRBD1 (5 bases). The germline gives CDR1 SNHLY, CDR2 FYNNEI. The CDR3 extends over 12 amino acids. The DNA for the CDR3 is TGTGCCGGCAGGGTGACCACAGATACGCAGTATTTT. Amino acids: CAGRVTTDTQYF.

The rearrangement joins TRBV29-1 to TRBJ2-7, with a possible D match to TRBD1 (5 bases). This CDR3 has 14 residues. Trimming took 5 bases from V and 5 from J, leaving 19 bases between them. CDR1 is SQVTM, CDR2 ANQGSEA, per germline. The CDR3 reads CSVRRMAGSDEQYF. The CDR3 DNA reads TGCAGCGTTAGGAGAATGGCAGGGTCCGACGAGCAGTACTTC.

There are many counts of this clonotype. The CDR3 spells CSAPGTFNEQFF. CDR3 DNA: TGCAGTGCTCCCGGGACTTTCAATGAGCAGTTCTTC. This chain links TRBV20-1 with TRBJ2-1; D is perhaps TRBD2 (6 bases). CDR3 length: 12 residues. CDR1 is DFQATT and CDR2 is SNEGSKA in the germline V gene (reference sequence). V lost 5 bases, J lost 6 bases, and 11 bases lay in between.

In this sample, this clonotype turned up a few times. The J gene is TRBJ1-5, the V gene TRBV4-3; D gene unclear. This CDR3 is built from 15 residues. Germline loops: CDR1 LGHNA, CDR2 YSLEER. Between the trimmed V and J ends, which lost 4 bases and 1 base, there was a span of 11 bases. The CDR3 DNA reads as TGCGCCAGCAGCCGCGACGCGGGGAGCAATCAGCCCCAGCATTTT. Translation: CASSRDAGSNQPQHF.

The chain couples TRBV16 to TRBJ1-4; D gene unclear. Trimming shortened V by 3 bases and J by 7 bases, and 9 bases separated the two germline ends. This CDR3 contains 13 residues. From germline, CDR1 is KGHSY and CDR2 FQNENV. The chain's CDR3 is CASSQVLSEKLFF. As DNA, the CDR3 is TGTGCCAGCAGCCAGGTTTTGAGTGAAAAACTGTTTTTT.

The V gene is TRBV9, the J gene TRBJ2-1; the match to TRBD2 covers 8 bases. The J segment lost 5 bases and the V segment lost 0 bases, leaving 4 bases of the junction unmatched. The CDR3 runs to 15 residues. CDR1 and CDR2 (germline): SGDLS, YYNGEE. CDR3 DNA sequence: TGTGCCAGCAGCGTAGGTCCAGCGGGGGACAATGAGCAGTTCTTC. Its protein is CASSVGPAGDNEQFF.

A word on this clonotype: A read error is possible here, since a much larger clone lies one base away. The chain links TRBV29-1 to TRBJ2-1; D is undetermined. The J call may be incorrect, as the DNA end agrees better with TRBJ2-7. Germline-derived CDR1 and CDR2 are SQVTM and ANQGSEA. CDR3 length: 14 residues. CDR3 protein: CSVERDAPYNEQYF. The CDR3 DNA is TGCAGCGTTGAGAGAGATGCCCCCTACAATGAGCAGTACTTC.

The rearrangement uses TRBV29-1 and TRBJ1-2; TRBD1 is a possible D gene (5 bases). With 4 bases removed from V and 6 bases from J, the gap between germline ends came to 18 bases. The germline CDR1 and CDR2 sequences are SQVTM and ANQGSEA. The CDR3 loop spans 14 amino acids. The CDR3 here is CSVVLEGRSNGYTF. The DNA of the CDR3 is TGCAGCGTTGTCTTGGAGGGGCGATCAAATGGCTACACCTTC.

The chain carries TRBV5-1 and TRBJ1-5; D remains unclear. V dropped 2 bases and J dropped 4 bases, with 22 bases sitting between them. This CDR3 comprises 18 residues. CDR1 and CDR2 (germline): SGHRS, YFSETQ. This chain's CDR3 is CASSFITRQDLRNQPQHF. CDR3 DNA sequence: TGCGCCAGCAGCTTCATAACTCGGCAGGACCTCCGAAATCAGCCCCAGCATTTT.

V gene TRBV12-3 or TRBV12-4 combines with J gene TRBJ2-5, with 7 bases identical to TRBD2. The CDR3 has 13 residues. The ends lost 3 bases at V and 11 bases at J; junction bases unmatched: 9. The CDR3 coding sequence is TGTGCCAGCAGTTTCCTGACTAGCAGTGAGCAGTACTTC. Encoded protein: CASSFLTSSEQYF.

The chain uses TRBV7-2 and TRBJ1-2; D is perhaps TRBD1 (6 bases). Trimming took 9 bases from V and 6 from J, leaving 23 bases between them. From germline, CDR1 is SGHTA and CDR2 FQGNSA. CDR3 length: 15 residues. CDR3 amino acids: CARGDRWGAGNGYTF. In nucleotides, the CDR3 is TGTGCCAGAGGTGACAGATGGGGGGCCGGGAATGGCTACACCTTC.

V is TRBV11-1 and J is TRBJ2-2; TRBD2 agrees at 13 bases. The J segment lost 1 base and the V segment lost 10 bases, leaving 9 bases of the junction unmatched. The CDR3 is made up of 17 amino acids. Germline V gives CDR1 SGHAT, CDR2 FQDESV (reference sequence). The CDR3 spells CAIGPTSGGLNTGELFF. The CDR3, as DNA: TGTGCCATCGGCCCGACTAGCGGGGGGCTGAACACCGGGGAGCTGTTTTTT. The full variable domain, its missing parts supplied by reference TRBV11-1 and TRBJ2-2, is EAEVAQSPRYKITEKSQAVAFWCDPISGHATLYWYRQILGQGPELLVQFQDESVVDDSQLPKDRFSAERLKGVDSTLKIQPAELGDSAMYLCAIGPTSGGLNTGELFFGEGSRLTVL.

At least ten counts were recorded for this clonotype. This chain joins TRBV7-2 and TRBJ2-4; D is unresolved. With 0 bases removed from V and 0 bases from J, the gap between germline ends came to 12 bases. This CDR3 has 17 residues. Per germline, CDR1 SGHTA and CDR2 FQGNSA. CDR3 region: CASSLASDAVAKNIQYF. The CDR3 DNA is TGTGCCAGCAGCTTAGCTTCTGATGCGGTAGCCAAAAACATTCAGTACTTC.

The rearrangement uses TRBV14 and TRBJ2-1, with 11 bases that match TRBD1. The ends lost 1 base at V and 14 bases at J; junction bases unmatched: 7. The germline V gene encodes CDR1 SGHDN and CDR2 FVKESK. CDR3 length: 14 amino acids. CDR3 sequence: CASSQAGQGVRKFF. CDR3 DNA sequence: TGTGCCAGCAGCCAAGCGGGACAGGGGGTTCGGAAGTTCTTC.

V gene TRBV18 combines with J gene TRBJ2-1; 12 bases fit TRBD2. With 3 bases clipped from V and 7 bases from J, the junction kept 7 bases outside the gene matches. Germline V gene data show CDR1 as KGHSH and CDR2 as LQKENI. This CDR3 has 16 amino acids. The CDR3 is CASSPDLGTSGNEQFF. CDR3 DNA sequence: TGTGCCAGCTCACCTGACTTAGGGACTAGCGGGAATGAGCAGTTCTTC. Together with reference TRBV18 and TRBJ2-1, the CDR3 gives the full variable domain: NAGVMQNPRHLVRRRGQEARLRCSPMKGHSHVYWYRQLPEEGLKFMVYLQKENIIDESGMPKERFSAEFPKEGPSILRIQQVVRGDSAAYFCASSPDLGTSGNEQFFGPGTRLTVL.

This clonotype was observed a few times. The V and J genes are TRBV6-5 and TRBJ2-7, with a tentative D call TRBD2 (5 bases). V dropped 4 bases and J dropped 3 bases, with 13 bases sitting between them. Germline V gives CDR1 MNHEY, CDR2 SVGAGI. This CDR3 contains 14 residues. CDR3 nucleotide sequence: TGTGCCAGCAGTTTGGCAGGACTGGTCTACGAGCAGTACTTC. Its protein is CASSLAGLVYEQYF.

This clonotype has just a few counts. The chain has TRBV20-1 and TRBJ2-1; a possible D gene is TRBD2 (6 bases). There are 15 residues in the CDR3. Germline-derived CDR1 and CDR2 are DFQATT and SNEGSKA (reference sequence). V gave up 3 bases and J gave up 5 bases, with 17 bases separating them. The CDR3 here is CSASMAGLFNNEQFF. The CDR3 bases are TGCAGTGCTAGTATGGCAGGACTATTCAACAATGAGCAGTTCTTC.

The chain employs TRBV11-2 and TRBJ2-7; D call uncertain. V lost 7 bases, J lost 0 bases, and 16 bases lay in between. This CDR3 has 15 residues. Germline loops: CDR1 SGHAT, CDR2 FQNNGV. In DNA, the CDR3 is TGTGCCAGCAACCCAGCGATGGAGAGCTCCTACGAGCAGTACTTC. It is translated as CASNPAMESSYEQYF.

A few counts support this clonotype. The chain couples TRBV6-1 to TRBJ2-3, with 9 bases lining up with TRBD1. The V gene's germline CDR1 is MNHNS and CDR2 SASEGT. V dropped 6 bases and J dropped 13; count of bases not matched to a gene: 8. This CDR3 contains 12 residues. The CDR3 DNA sequence: TGTGCCAGCAGCGAGAGCCGGGACAGGGAGTATTTT. Encoded protein: CASSESRDREYF.

V usage is TRBV7-6 and J usage is TRBJ2-2; D may be TRBD1 (6 bases). The CDR3 spans 14 residues. Germline V gene lookup returns CDR1 SGHVS and CDR2 FNYEAQ. V was pared by 3 bases and J by 6 bases, with 11 bases between. The CDR3 loop reads CASSFLQGPGELFF. CDR3 DNA: TGTGCCAGCAGCTTCCTACAGGGTCCCGGGGAGCTGTTTTTT.

As concerns this clonotype: With a much larger clone just one base away, this may be a read error. V and J are TRBV6-6 and TRBJ1-1; D unclear. In germline, CDR1 is MNHNY, CDR2 SVGAGI (reference sequence). The CDR3 has 11 residues. Trimming pared 5 bases from V and 10 bases from J, leaving 11 bases between. The CDR3 protein is CASSNPDGAFF. CDR3 nucleotides: TGTGCCAGCAGTAACCCAGACGGAGCTTTCTTT.

Comments on this clonotype: The CDR3 does not close with the conserved phenylalanine or tryptophan, likely indicating a read error. The CDR3 is CSAGLAALGAQYV. In nucleotides, the CDR3 is TGCAGCGCGGGACTAGCGGCGCTTGGGGCCCAGTACGTC. The chain has TRBV29-1 and TRBJ2-5; 11 bases agree with TRBD2. With V trimmed by 7 bases and J by 9 bases, 10 bases remained unmatched. The CDR3 has 13 amino acids. Germline V gene lookup returns CDR1 SQVTM and CDR2 ANQGSEA.

This rearrangement joins TRBV6-5 to TRBJ1-2; TRBD1 is a possible D gene (5 bases). This CDR3 has 15 amino acids. Germline assignment: CDR1 MNHEY and CDR2 SVGAGI. V lost 6 bases to trimming and J lost 1 base, with 15 bases between them. The CDR3 is CASSITGTFNYGYTF. Here the CDR3 DNA reads TGTGCCAGCAGCATCACCGGGACGTTTAACTATGGCTACACCTTC.

This clonotype was recorded many times. The chain links TRBV12-3 or TRBV12-4 to TRBJ2-7; D might be TRBD1 (6 bases). Trimming left V 7 bases short and J 3 bases short, with 16 bases between. The CDR3 length is 14 residues. The DNA for the CDR3 is TGTGCCAGCACCCTAGGGGGAGTTTACTACGAGCAGTACTTC. Its protein product is CASTLGGVYYEQYF.

The rearrangement joins TRBV7-2 to TRBJ1-1; 8 nucleotides match TRBD1. The germline V gene has CDR1 SGHTA and CDR2 FQGNSA. The length of the CDR3 is 15 residues. Trimming at V came to 6 bases and at J to 1 base, leaving 7 bases not matched to a gene. The CDR3: CASSHRQGTNTEAFF. CDR3 nucleotides: TGTGCCAGCAGTCATAGACAGGGGACGAACACTGAAGCTTTCTTT.

As DNA, the CDR3 is TGTGCCAGTTCAGGGGTAGGTTCACCCCTCCACTTT. It encodes CASSGVGSPLHF. The V call is TRBV9, the J call TRBJ1-6; possible D gene TRBD1, 6 bases. The CDR3 covers 12 residues. In germline, CDR1 is SGDLS, CDR2 YYNGEE. Trimming cost V 8 bases and J 9 bases, with 12 bases left between them.

V usage is TRBV12-3 or TRBV12-4 and J usage is TRBJ1-2, with D tentatively TRBD1 (6 bases). V dropped 4 bases and J dropped 5 bases, with 29 bases sitting between them. The CDR3 consists of 19 residues. CDR3: CASSSPQGQRERGIYGYTF. CDR3 nucleotide sequence: TGTGCCAGCAGTTCCCCCCAAGGACAGAGGGAAAGAGGGATATATGGCTACACCTTC.

The chain uses TRBV3-1 and TRBJ2-1, with D perhaps TRBD2 (6 bases). CDR1 is LGHDT, CDR2 YNNKEL, per germline (reference sequence). Trimming left V 6 bases short and J 4 bases short, with 16 bases between. The CDR3 consists of 15 residues. CDR3: CASSWRGPPYNEQFF. For the CDR3, the DNA is TGTGCCAGCAGTTGGCGGGGTCCCCCTTACAATGAGCAGTTCTTC.

This clonotype has at least ten counts. The chain is built from TRBV4-2 and TRBJ2-7, with 9 bases that match TRBD1. Germline V lookup: CDR1 LGHNA, CDR2 YNFKEQ. V trimming: 3 bases; J trimming: 5 bases; junction bases outside the gene matches: 8. CDR3 length: 15 residues. The CDR3 bases are TGTGCCAGCAGCCAGGGTAGGACAGGGGCTAACGAGCAGTACTTC. This sequence encodes CASSQGRTGANEQYF.

This clonotype was seen a few times. V usage is TRBV12-3 or TRBV12-4 and J usage is TRBJ2-1; TRBD2 agrees at 11 bases. The CDR3 contains 14 residues. J was trimmed by 7 bases and V by 3 bases; bases with no gene match: 2. This chain's CDR3 is CASSLTSGENEQFF. The CDR3, as DNA: TGTGCCAGCAGTTTGACTAGCGGGGAAAATGAGCAGTTCTTC.

The chain has TRBV11-2 and TRBJ2-7, with D possibly being TRBD1 (5 bases). The CDR3 loop spans 15 amino acids. Germline-derived CDR1 and CDR2 are SGHAT and FQNNGV. V lost 3 bases, J lost 1 base, and 13 bases lay in between. The CDR3 sequence is CASSLDWGGSYEQYF. CDR3 sequence (DNA): TGTGCCAGCAGCTTGGATTGGGGCGGTTCCTACGAGCAGTACTTC.

This clonotype occurred once. The chain couples TRBV6-2 or TRBV6-3 to TRBJ2-2; 8 nucleotides agree with TRBD1. Germline lookup yields CDR1 MNHEY and CDR2 SVGEGT. V shed 5 bases and J 7 bases; nucleotides not matched to a gene: 6. This CDR3 spans 14 amino acids. This chain's CDR3 is CASSTGGMDGELFF. The CDR3, as DNA: TGTGCCAGCAGTACAGGGGGTATGGACGGGGAGCTGTTTTTT.